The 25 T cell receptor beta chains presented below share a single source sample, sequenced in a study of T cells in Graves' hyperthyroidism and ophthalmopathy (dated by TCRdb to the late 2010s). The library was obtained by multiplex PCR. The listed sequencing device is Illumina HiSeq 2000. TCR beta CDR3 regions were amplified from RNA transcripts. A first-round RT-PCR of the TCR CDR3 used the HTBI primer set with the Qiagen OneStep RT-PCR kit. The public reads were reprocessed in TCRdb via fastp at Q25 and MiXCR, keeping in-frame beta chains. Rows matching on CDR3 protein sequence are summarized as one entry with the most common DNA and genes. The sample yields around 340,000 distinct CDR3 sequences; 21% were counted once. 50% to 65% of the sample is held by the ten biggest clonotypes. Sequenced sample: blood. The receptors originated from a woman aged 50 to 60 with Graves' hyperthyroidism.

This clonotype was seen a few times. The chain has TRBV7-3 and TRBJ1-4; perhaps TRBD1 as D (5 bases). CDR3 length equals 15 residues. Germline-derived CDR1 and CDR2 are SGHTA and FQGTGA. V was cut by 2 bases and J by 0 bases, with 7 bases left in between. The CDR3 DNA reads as TGTGCCAGCAGCTTATCGGGGGCAACTAATGAAAAACTGTTTTTT. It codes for CASSLSGATNEKLFF.

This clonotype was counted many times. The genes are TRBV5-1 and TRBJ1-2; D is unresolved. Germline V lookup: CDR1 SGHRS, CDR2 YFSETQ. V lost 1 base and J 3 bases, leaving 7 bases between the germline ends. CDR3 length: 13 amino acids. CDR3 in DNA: TGCGCCAGCAGCTTGTCAGACTACTATGGCTACACCTTC. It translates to CASSLSDYYGYTF.

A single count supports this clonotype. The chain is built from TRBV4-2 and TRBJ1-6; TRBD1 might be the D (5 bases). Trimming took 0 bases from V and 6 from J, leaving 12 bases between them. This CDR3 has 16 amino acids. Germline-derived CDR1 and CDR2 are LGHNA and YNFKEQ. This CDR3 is CASSQDVGGINSPLHF. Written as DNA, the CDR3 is TGTGCCAGCAGCCAAGATGTTGGGGGAATTAATTCACCCCTCCACTTT.

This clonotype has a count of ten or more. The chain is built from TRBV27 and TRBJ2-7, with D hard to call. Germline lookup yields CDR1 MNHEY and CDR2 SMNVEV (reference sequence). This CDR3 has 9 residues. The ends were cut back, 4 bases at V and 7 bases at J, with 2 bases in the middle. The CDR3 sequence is CASSWEQYF. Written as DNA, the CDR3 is TGTGCCAGCAGTTGGGAGCAGTACTTC.

CDR3 coding DNA: TGTGCCGGAGGCGGGGGGGCCTTGGAAGATACGCAGTATTTT. Translating it yields CAGGGGALEDTQYF. This sequence joins TRBV5-4 and TRBJ2-3, with 9 nucleotides matching TRBD2. This CDR3 contains 14 residues. J lost 5 bases, V lost 10 bases, and 11 bases had no gene match. Germline lookup yields CDR1 SGHNT and CDR2 YYREEE (reference sequence).

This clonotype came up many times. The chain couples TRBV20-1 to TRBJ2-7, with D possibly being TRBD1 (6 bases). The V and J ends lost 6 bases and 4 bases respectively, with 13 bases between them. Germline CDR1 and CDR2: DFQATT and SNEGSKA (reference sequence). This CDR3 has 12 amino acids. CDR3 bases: TGCAGTGCCTTAGGGGGTTTTTACGAGCAGTACTTC. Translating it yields CSALGGFYEQYF.

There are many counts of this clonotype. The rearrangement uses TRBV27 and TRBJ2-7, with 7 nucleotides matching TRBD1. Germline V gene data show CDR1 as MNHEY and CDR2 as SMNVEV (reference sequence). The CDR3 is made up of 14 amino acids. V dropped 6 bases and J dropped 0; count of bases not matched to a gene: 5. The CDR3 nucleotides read TGTGCCAGCAGAGACAGGGAAAGCTCCTACGAGCAGTACTTC. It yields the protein CASRDRESSYEQYF.

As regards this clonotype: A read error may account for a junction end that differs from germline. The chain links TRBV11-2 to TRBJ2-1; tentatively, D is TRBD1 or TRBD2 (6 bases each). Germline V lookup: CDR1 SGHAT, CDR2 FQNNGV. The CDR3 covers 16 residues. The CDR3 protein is CASNLIRGGRDNEQFF. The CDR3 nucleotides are TGTGCCAGCAACTTAATCCGAGGGGGGCGGGACAATGAGCAGTTCTTC.

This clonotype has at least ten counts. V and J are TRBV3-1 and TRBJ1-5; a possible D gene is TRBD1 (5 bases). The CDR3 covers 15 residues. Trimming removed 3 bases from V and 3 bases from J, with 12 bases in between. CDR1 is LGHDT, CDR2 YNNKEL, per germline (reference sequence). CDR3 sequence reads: CASSHGQGFNQPQHF. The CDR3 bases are TGTGCCAGCAGCCATGGGCAGGGTTTCAATCAGCCCCAGCATTTT.

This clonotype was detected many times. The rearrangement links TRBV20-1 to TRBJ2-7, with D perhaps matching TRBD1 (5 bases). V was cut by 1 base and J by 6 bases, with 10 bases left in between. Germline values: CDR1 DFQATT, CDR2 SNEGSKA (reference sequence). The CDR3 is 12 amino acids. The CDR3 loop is CSARGRVGEQYF. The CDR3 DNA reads TGCAGTGCTAGAGGCAGGGTAGGCGAGCAGTACTTC.

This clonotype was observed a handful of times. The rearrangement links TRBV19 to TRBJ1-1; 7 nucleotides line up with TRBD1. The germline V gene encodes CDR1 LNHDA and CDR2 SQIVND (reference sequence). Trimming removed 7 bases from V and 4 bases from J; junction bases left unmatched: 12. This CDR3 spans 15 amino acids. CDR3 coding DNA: TGTGCCAGTAAGATGGCACGGACAGGCGGCACTGAAGCTTTCTTT. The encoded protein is CASKMARTGGTEAFF.

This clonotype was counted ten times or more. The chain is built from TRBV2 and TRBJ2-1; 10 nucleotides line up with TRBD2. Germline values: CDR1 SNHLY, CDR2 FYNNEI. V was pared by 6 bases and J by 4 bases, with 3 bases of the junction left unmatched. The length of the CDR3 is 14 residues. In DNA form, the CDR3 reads TGTGCCAGCAGGCCGGGACTAGCGTACAATGAGCAGTTCTTC. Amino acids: CASRPGLAYNEQFF.

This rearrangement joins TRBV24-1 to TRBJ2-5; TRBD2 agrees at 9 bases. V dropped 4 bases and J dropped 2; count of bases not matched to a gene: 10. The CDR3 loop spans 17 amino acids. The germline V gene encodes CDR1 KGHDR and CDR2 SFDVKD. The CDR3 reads CATSDHLAGRYQETQYF. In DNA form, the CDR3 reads TGTGCCACCAGTGACCATCTAGCGGGAAGGTATCAAGAGACCCAGTACTTC.

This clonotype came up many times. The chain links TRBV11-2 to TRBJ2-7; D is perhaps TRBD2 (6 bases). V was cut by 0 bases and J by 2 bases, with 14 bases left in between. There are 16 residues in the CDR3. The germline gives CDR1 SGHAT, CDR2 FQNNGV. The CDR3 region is CASSLDRAGGAYEQYF. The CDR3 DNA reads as TGTGCCAGCAGCTTAGATCGGGCGGGCGGGGCCTACGAGCAGTACTTC.

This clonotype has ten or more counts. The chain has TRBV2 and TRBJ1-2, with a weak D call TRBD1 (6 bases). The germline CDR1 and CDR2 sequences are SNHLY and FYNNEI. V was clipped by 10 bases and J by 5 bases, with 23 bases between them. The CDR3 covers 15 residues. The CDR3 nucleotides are TGTGCCAACTCATCAAAGGGGGGGCGCAGGTATGGCTACACCTTC. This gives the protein CANSSKGGRRYGYTF.

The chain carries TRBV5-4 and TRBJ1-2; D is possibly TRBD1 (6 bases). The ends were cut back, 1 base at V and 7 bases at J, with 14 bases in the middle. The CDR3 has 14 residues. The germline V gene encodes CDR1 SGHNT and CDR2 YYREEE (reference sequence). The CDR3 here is CASSLWGGGAGYTF. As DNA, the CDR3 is TGTGCCAGCAGCTTGTGGGGGGGGGGGGCTGGCTACACCTTC.

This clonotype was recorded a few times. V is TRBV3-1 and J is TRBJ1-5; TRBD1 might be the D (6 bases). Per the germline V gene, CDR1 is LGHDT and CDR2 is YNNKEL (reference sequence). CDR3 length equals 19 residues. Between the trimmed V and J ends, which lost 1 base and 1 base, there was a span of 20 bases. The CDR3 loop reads CASSQGLLTGTRSNQPQHF. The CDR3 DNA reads TGTGCCAGCAGCCAAGGGCTATTAACAGGGACGCGAAGCAATCAGCCCCAGCATTTT.

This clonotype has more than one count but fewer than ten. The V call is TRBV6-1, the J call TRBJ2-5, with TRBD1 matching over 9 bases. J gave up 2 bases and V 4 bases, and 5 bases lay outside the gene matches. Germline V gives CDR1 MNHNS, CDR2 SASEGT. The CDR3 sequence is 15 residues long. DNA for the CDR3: TGTGCCAGCAGTGGGACCGGGACAGGGCAAGAGACCCAGTACTTC. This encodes CASSGTGTGQETQYF.

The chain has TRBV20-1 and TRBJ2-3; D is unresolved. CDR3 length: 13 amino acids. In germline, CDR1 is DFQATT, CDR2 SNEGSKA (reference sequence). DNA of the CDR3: TGCAGCGCAGGAACATCTAACACAGATACGCAGTATTTT. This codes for CSAGTSNTDTQYF.

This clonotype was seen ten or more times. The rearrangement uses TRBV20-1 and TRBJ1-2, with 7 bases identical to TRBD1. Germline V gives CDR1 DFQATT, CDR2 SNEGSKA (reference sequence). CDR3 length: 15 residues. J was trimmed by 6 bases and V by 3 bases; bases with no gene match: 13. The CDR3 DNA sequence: TGCAGTGCTAGCGCCTTTCAGGGAGGGGGCCATGGCTACACCTTC. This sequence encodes CSASAFQGGGHGYTF.

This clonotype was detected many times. In nucleotides, the CDR3 is TGTGCCAGCACCACGCTAGCGGGAGGGGATACGCAGTATTTT. This translates into CASTTLAGGDTQYF. The rearrangement joins TRBV3-1 to TRBJ2-3; 12 bases map to TRBD2. The CDR3 has 14 amino acids. Trimming at V came to 7 bases and at J to 6 bases, leaving 5 bases not matched to a gene. The V gene's germline CDR1 is LGHDT and CDR2 YNNKEL (reference sequence).

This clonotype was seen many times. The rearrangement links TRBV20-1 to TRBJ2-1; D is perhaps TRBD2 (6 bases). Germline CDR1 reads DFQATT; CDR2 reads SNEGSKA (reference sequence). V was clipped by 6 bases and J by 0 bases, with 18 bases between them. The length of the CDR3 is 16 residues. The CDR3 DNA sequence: TGCAGTGCATCCCCCCGAGACGGGAGCTCCTACAATGAGCAGTTCTTC. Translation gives CSASPRDGSSYNEQFF.

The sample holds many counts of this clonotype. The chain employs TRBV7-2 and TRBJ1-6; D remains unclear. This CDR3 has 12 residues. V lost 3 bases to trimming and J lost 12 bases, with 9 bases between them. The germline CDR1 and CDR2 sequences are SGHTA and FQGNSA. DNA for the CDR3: TGTGCCAGCAGCTTTACGGGTGGACCCCTCCACTTT. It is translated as CASSFTGGPLHF. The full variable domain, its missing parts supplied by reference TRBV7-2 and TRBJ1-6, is GAGVSQSPSNKVTEKGKDVELRCDPISGHTALYWYRQSLGQGLEFLIYFQGNSAPDKSGLPSDRFSAERTGGSVSTLTIQRTQQEDSAVYLCASSFTGGPLHFGNGTRLTVT.

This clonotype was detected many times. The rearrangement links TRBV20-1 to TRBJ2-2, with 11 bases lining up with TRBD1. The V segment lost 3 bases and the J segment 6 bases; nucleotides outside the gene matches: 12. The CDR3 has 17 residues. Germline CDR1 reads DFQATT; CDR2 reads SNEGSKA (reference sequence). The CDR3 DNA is TGCAGTGCTAGTAGCCCCTCCCGGGACAGGGGGGCCGGGGAGCTGTTTTTT. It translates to CSASSPSRDRGAGELFF.

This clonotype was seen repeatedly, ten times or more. CDR3 in DNA: TGTGCCAGCAGCCGTCAAGCGGGAGCGCCCTCCTACAATGAGCAGTTCTTC. Encoded protein: CASSRQAGAPSYNEQFF. The chain recombines TRBV7-3 with TRBJ2-1, with TRBD2 identical over 8 bases. The CDR3 is made up of 17 amino acids. Germline values: CDR1 SGHTA, CDR2 FQGTGA. Trimming took 5 bases from V and 0 from J; bases not matched to a gene: 9.